This TCR beta chain was sequenced in a study of CD8+ T cells in alopecia areata. Treatment given: oral pan-JAK inhibitor, 5-10 mg twice daily. Researchers gathered lesional scalp punch biopsies and peripheral blood from patients with alopecia areata. With respect to this clone: What it recognizes is unknown.

Extraction and reverse transcription of RNA yielded cDNA as the sequencing template. Some clones are missing from TCRdb's copy, which holds only in-frame ones; the method was immunoSEQ multiplex PCR. The data show 150,000 to 200,000 clones, approximately 62% seen once. Study findings and constraints: While patients received tofacitinib, many expanded lesional clones remained present in scalp and blood.

Per germline, CDR1 LGHNA and CDR2 YNFKEQ. V lost 1 base to trimming and J lost 7 bases; unmatched junction nucleotides: 14. This CDR3 comprises 18 residues. The rearrangement joins TRBV4-2 to TRBJ1-2, with 11 bases lining up with TRBD1. The sequences come from CD4+ T cells sorted from blood, collected at week 24, from a patient treated with tofacitinib. This receptor was taken from a human donor with alopecia areata. The CDR3 sequence: CASSQGVVRGTGGSGYTF. The CDR3 DNA reads as TGTGCCAGCAGCCAAGGTGTTGTCAGGGGGACAGGGGGTTCTGGCTACACCTTC.